These T cell receptor beta chains were read from a single sample in a study of CD8+ T cells in alopecia areata. Libraries were prepared by immunoSEQ multiplex PCR; TCRdb keeps only in-frame clonotypes and omits some of them. The sample lists 90,000 to 150,000 clones, about 61% occurring once. The material sequenced was CD8+ T cells sorted from blood, taken at week 4, from a patient treated with tofacitinib. These receptors came from a human donor with alopecia areata. Each CDR3 is given with its conserved first and last residue. The order of the fields is V gene, D gene, J gene, clone size, CDR3 DNA, CDR3 protein. D genes are given only for firm matches. Size values are once, few and many counts, or a class for expanded clones, and some rows have none.

TRBV30	-	TRBJ2-1	-	TGTGCCTGGTCCCCGGCGTTATACAATGAGCAGTTCTTC	CAWSPALYNEQFF
TRBV29-1	-	TRBJ2-7	-	TGCAGCGGAAAAACACCGAGCTCCTACGAGCAGTACTTC	CSGKTPSSYEQYF
TRBV27	TRBD2	TRBJ2-5	-	TGTGCCAGCAGTTTACGGTTTAAACCGGGACTAGCGGGAGAGACCCAGTACTTC	CASSLRFKPGLAGETQYF
TRBV30	-	TRBJ2-1	few	TGTGCCTGGAGTGTATTGGGGAACGACGGTGGCTACAATGAGCAGTTCTTC	CAWSVLGNDGGYNEQFF
TRBV5-1	-	TRBJ1-2	few	TGCGCCAGCAGCGGTGACGGAGATGGCTACACCTTC	CASSGDGDGYTF
TRBV5-1	TRBD2	TRBJ2-1	few	TGCGCGAGCAAGGCAGCGGGGGCCTACAATGAGCAGTTCTTC	CASKAAGAYNEQFF
TRBV29-1	-	TRBJ1-1	-	TGCAGCGTTGAGGAGAACACTGAAGCTTTCTTT	CSVEENTEAFF
TRBV29-1	-	TRBJ1-1	-	TGCAGCGTTGACTGGGGGACTGAAGCTTTCTTT	CSVDWGTEAFF
TRBV5-6	-	TRBJ2-5	-	TGTGCCAGCAGCTTCGGCGGACTCCAAGAGACCCAGTACTTC	CASSFGGLQETQYF
TRBV9	-	TRBJ2-3	-	TGTGCCAGCAGTAAGGTAGGGGGCACAGATACGCAGTATTTT	CASSKVGGTDTQYF
TRBV29-1	TRBD1	TRBJ2-7	-	TGCAGCGTTGCGGGACAGGCCACCTACGAGCAGTACTTC	CSVAGQATYEQYF
TRBV7-9	-	TRBJ2-5	-	TGTGCTTCGGCAGGGATCCAAGAGACCCAGTACTTC	CASAGIQETQYF
TRBV29-1	TRBD2	TRBJ2-5	-	TGCAGCGCACCGGGGGGTTCGGGGACCCAGTACTTC	CSAPGGSGTQYF
TRBV30	-	TRBJ2-7	-	TGTGCCTGGAGTGGTTCGGCTTTCTACGAGCAGTACTTC	CAWSGSAFYEQYF
TRBV20-1	-	TRBJ2-7	-	TGCAGTGCTAGTCCTGGAAACGAGCAGTACTTC	CSASPGNEQYF
TRBV30	TRBD2	TRBJ2-7	-	TGTGCCTGGAGCGTTCACGCTAGCGGGGGGGACGAGCAGTACTTC	CAWSVHASGGDEQYF
TRBV5-1	TRBD1	TRBJ2-7	few	TGCGCCAGCAGTGGACAGGGAATCTACGAGCAGTACTTC	CASSGQGIYEQYF
TRBV29-1	-	TRBJ2-7	-	TGCAGCGTTGAGAGGCAGGGCTACGAGCAGTACTTC	CSVERQGYEQYF
TRBV5-1	-	TRBJ1-6	-	TGCGCCAGCAGCTTGGAGGGGGGCAATTCACCCCTCCACTTT	CASSLEGGNSPLHF
TRBV4-1	-	TRBJ1-1	few	TGCGCCAGCAGCCACGGGGACGGACTGACTGAAGCTTTCTTT	CASSHGDGLTEAFF
TRBV30	-	TRBJ2-1	-	TGTGCCTGCAAGGACAGTCGAAAAAGGTACAATGAGCAGTTCTTC	CACKDSRKRYNEQFF
TRBV28	-	TRBJ2-5	-	TGTGCCAGCAGTTTTAAGATACGTCCCCAAGAGACCCAGTACTTC	CASSFKIRPQETQYF
TRBV5-6	-	TRBJ1-1	few	TGTGCCAGCAGCTCCCGGCCGACGGAAATGAACACTGAAGCTTTCTTT	CASSSRPTEMNTEAFF
TRBV30	-	TRBJ1-2	few	TGTGCCTGGAGTTTGGCGGATTATGGCTACACCTTC	CAWSLADYGYTF
TRBV28	-	TRBJ2-1	-	TGTGCCAGCAAATGGGACCGAGAATACAATGAGCAGTTCTTC	CASKWDREYNEQFF
TRBV7-9	-	TRBJ2-6	few	TGTGCCAGCAGCTTAGTGGGGGCCGGGGCCAACGTCCTGACTTTC	CASSLVGAGANVLTF
TRBV25-1	-	TRBJ1-6	-	TGTGCCAGCAGTGATGAGGGTACGAGCTCCTATAATTCACCCCTCCACTTT	CASSDEGTSSYNSPLHF
TRBV9	-	TRBJ1-6	-	TGTGCCAGCAGCGAGACCTGGACTATTAATTCACCCCTCCACTTT	CASSETWTINSPLHF
TRBV2	-	TRBJ2-1	few	TGTGCCAGAGGAAATAGCCGCTCCTACAATGAGCAGTTCTTC	CARGNSRSYNEQFF
TRBV28	-	TRBJ2-7	few	TGTGCCAGCAGACCCGACAGCTACGAGCAGTACTTC	CASRPDSYEQYF
TRBV19	-	TRBJ2-7	-	TGTGCCAGTCGGGACGGATACGAGCAGTACTTC	CASRDGYEQYF
TRBV2	-	TRBJ1-1	-	TGTGCCAGCAGTGACTGGCCTGAAGCTTTCTTT	CASSDWPEAFF
TRBV6-6	-	TRBJ2-7	-	TGTGCCAGCAGTCGCACAGATCCCCTCTACGAGCAGTACTTC	CASSRTDPLYEQYF
TRBV29-1	TRBD2	TRBJ2-7	-	TGCAGCGCTCATACCGGACTAGCGGCCGACGAGCAGTACTTC	CSAHTGLAADEQYF
TRBV29-1	-	TRBJ1-1	-	TGCAGCGTTGAGGAGAGGGTAGAAGCTTTCTTT	CSVEERVEAFF
TRBV30	-	TRBJ2-5	-	TGTGCCTGGAGTAGGGTGTCAGGACAAGAGACCCAGTACTTC	CAWSRVSGQETQYF
TRBV4-1	TRBD1	TRBJ2-7	few	TGCGCCAGCAGCCTAGGACAGGGTTGGGGCGAGCAGTACTTC	CASSLGQGWGEQYF
TRBV29-1	-	TRBJ2-5	few	TGCAGCGTTGTAAAAAGGAGTGAACAAGAGACCCAGTACTTC	CSVVKRSEQETQYF
TRBV2	TRBD1	TRBJ2-5	-	TGTGCCAGCAGGGCGACAGGGCAAGAGACCCAGTACTTC	CASRATGQETQYF
TRBV2	-	TRBJ1-1	-	TGTGCCAGCAGTGAATCCCCCATGAACACTGAAGCTTTCTTT	CASSESPMNTEAFF
TRBV29-1	-	TRBJ2-5	-	TGCAGCGTTCGTGAGGGGAAAGGGTACCAAGAGACCCAGTACTTC	CSVREGKGYQETQYF
TRBV4-1	TRBD2	TRBJ2-3	-	TGCGCCAGCAGTCGTCTAGCGGGGGCGAGCACAGATACGCAGTATTTT	CASSRLAGASTDTQYF
TRBV6-5	TRBD2	TRBJ2-3	-	TGTGCCAGCAGCCCTAGCGGGGGGACGGCAGATACGCAGTATTTT	CASSPSGGTADTQYF
TRBV27	-	TRBJ1-5	few	TGTGCCAGCAGTTCTGGCAATCAGCCCCAGCATTTT	CASSSGNQPQHF
TRBV13	-	TRBJ2-5	-	TGTGCCAGCATGGTTCTAGCAACGGAGACCCAGTACTTC	CASMVLATETQYF
TRBV7-9	TRBD1	TRBJ2-5	-	TGTGCCAGCAGCTTAGGTTCAGGACAGGGAAAAGAGACCCAGTACTTC	CASSLGSGQGKETQYF
TRBV25-1	-	TRBJ2-5	-	TGTGCCATCAGTCCGGAGGGGCCGGTTGAGACCCAGTACTTC	CAISPEGPVETQYF
TRBV7-2	-	TRBJ1-1	-	TGTGCCAGCAGCGAGGGCTACACTGAAGCTTTCTTT	CASSEGYTEAFF
TRBV29-1	-	TRBJ2-1	-	TGCAGCGGAGAGTACGGGGCCTACAATGAGCAGTTCTTC	CSGEYGAYNEQFF
TRBV23-1	-	TRBJ1-5	-	TGCGCCATCCAGGGGAGGTCGGATCAGCCCCAGCATTTT	CAIQGRSDQPQHF
TRBV30	-	TRBJ1-6	-	TGTGCCTGGAGTGGCAGGGGAAGTTACAATTCACCCCTCCACTTT	CAWSGRGSYNSPLHF
TRBV4-1	TRBD1	TRBJ2-7	few	TGCGCCAGCAGCGAAGGAGTACGGGACAGGCCCGAATTC	CASSEGVRDRPEF
TRBV29-1	-	TRBJ1-1	-	TGCAGCGTTGTTGAGGCAGGGTGGAAGTTCGGGAACACTGAAGCTTTCTTT	CSVVEAGWKFGNTEAFF
TRBV19	-	TRBJ2-5	once	TGTGCCAGTAGTATGGGGGAGACCCAGTACTTC	CASSMGETQYF